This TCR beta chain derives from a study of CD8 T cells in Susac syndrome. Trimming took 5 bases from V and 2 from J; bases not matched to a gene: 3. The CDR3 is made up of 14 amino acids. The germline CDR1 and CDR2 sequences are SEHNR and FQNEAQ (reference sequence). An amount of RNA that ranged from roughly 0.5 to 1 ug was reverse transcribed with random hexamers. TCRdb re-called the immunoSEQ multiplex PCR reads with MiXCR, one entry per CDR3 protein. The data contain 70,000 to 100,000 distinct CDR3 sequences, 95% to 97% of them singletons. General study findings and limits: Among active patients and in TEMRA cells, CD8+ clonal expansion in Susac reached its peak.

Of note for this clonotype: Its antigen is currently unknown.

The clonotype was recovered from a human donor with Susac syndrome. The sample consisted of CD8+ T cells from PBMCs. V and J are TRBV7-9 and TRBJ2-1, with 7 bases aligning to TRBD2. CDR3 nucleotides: TGTGCCAGCAGCGTCGGGACTACCTACAATGAGCAGTTCTTC. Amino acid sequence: CASSVGTTYNEQFF.